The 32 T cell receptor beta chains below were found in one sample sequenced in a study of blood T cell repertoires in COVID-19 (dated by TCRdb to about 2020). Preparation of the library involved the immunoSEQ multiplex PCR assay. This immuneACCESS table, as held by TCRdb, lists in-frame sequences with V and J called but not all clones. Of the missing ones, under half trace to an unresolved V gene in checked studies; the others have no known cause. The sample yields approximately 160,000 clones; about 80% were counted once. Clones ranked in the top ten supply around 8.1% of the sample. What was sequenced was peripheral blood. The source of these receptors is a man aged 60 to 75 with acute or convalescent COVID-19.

CDR3: CASSLAWGQVSYEQYF. The CDR3 region has the DNA TGTGCCAGCAGCTTAGCTTGGGGACAGGTCTCCTACGAGCAGTACTTC. The V call is TRBV13, the J call TRBJ2-7, with TRBD1 identical over 8 bases. CDR1 is PRHDT, CDR2 FYEKMQ, per germline (reference sequence). The CDR3 consists of 16 residues. J lost 0 bases, V lost 1 base, and 5 bases had no gene match.

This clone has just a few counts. CDR3: CAGTGFTNTEAFF. The CDR3 bases are TGTGCCGGCACAGGGTTTACGAACACTGAAGCTTTCTTT. V gene TRBV30 combines with J gene TRBJ1-1; weak D call: TRBD1 (6 bases). Trimming removed 8 bases from V and 1 base from J, with 14 bases in between. The CDR3 has 13 amino acids. The germline V gene has CDR1 GTSNPN and CDR2 SVGIG (reference sequence).

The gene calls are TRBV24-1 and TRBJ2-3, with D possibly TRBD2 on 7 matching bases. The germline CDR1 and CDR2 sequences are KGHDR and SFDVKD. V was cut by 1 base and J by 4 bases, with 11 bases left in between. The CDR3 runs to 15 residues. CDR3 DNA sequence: TGTGCCACCAGTGATTTCGGGGGGCGGGCAGATACGCAGTATTTT. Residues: CATSDFGGRADTQYF.

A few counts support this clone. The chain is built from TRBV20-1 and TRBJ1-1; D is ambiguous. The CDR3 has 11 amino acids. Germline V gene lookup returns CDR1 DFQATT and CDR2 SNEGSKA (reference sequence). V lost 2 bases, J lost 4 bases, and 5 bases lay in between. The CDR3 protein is CSARRVTEAFF. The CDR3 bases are TGCAGTGCTAGACGGGTCACTGAAGCTTTCTTT.

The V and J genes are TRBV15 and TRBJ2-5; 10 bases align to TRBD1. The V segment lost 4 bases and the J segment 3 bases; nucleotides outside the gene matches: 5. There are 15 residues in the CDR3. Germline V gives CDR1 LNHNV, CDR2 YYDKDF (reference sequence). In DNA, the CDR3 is TGTGCCACCAGCAAAGACAGGGGGCTTGAAGAGACCCAGTACTTC. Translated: CATSKDRGLEETQYF.

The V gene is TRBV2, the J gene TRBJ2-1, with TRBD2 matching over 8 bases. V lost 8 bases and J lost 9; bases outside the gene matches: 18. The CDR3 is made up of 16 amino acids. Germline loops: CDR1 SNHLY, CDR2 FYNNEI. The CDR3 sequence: CASGLDGTRGLREQFF. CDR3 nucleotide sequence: TGTGCCAGCGGGTTGGATGGGACTAGGGGTCTACGTGAGCAGTTCTTC.

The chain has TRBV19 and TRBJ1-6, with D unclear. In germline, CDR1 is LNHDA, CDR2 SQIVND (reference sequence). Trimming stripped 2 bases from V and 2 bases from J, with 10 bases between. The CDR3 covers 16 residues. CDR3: CASSIRRLAYNSPLHF. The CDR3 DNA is TGTGCCAGTAGTATAAGGAGGTTGGCCTATAATTCACCCCTCCACTTT.

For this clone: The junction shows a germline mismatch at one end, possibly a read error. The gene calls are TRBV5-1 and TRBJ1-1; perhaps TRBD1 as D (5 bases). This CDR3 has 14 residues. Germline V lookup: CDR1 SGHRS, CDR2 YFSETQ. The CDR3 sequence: CASSPGAGGTAAFF. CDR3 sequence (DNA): TGCGCCAGCAGCCCCGGAGCCGGAGGGACTGCAGCTTTCTTT. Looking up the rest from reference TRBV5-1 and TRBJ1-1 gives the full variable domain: KAGVTQTPRYLIKTRGQQVTLSCSPISGHRSVSWYQQTPGQGLQFLFEYFSETQRNKGNFPGRFSGRQFSNSRSEMNVSTLELGDSALYLCASSPGAGGTAAFFGQGTRLTVV.

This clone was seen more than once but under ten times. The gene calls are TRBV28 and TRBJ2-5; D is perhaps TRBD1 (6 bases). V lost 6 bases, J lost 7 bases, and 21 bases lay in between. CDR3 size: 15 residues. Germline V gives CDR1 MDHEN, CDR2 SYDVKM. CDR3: CASSPGTLKRGTQYF. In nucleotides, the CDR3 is TGTGCCAGCAGCCCCGGGACATTAAAAAGAGGGACCCAGTACTTC.

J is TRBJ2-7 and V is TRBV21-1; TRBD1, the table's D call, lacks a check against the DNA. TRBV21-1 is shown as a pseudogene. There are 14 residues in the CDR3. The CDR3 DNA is TGTGCCAGCAGCAAAGTGAGCAGGGCCGGCGAGCAGTACTTC. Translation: CASSKVSRAGEQYF.

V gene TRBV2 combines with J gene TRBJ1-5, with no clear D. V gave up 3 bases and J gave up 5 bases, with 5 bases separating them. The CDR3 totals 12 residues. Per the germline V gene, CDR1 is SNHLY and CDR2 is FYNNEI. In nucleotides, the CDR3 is TGTGCCAGCAGTGATCAGTATCAGCCCCAGCATTTT. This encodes CASSDQYQPQHF.

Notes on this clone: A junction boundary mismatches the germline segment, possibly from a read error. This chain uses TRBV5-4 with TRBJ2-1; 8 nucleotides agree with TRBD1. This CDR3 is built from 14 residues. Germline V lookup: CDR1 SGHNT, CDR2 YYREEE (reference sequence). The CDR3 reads CASTTRTGSIRELF. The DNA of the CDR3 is TGTGCCAGCACCACCCGGACAGGGAGCATCCGGGAGCTCTTC.

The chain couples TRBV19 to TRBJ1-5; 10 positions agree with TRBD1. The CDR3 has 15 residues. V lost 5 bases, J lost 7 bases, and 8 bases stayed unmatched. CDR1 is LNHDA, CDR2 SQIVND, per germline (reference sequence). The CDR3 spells CASSHRTGGLQPQHF. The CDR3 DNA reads TGTGCCAGTAGTCACCGGACAGGGGGGCTACAGCCCCAGCATTTT.

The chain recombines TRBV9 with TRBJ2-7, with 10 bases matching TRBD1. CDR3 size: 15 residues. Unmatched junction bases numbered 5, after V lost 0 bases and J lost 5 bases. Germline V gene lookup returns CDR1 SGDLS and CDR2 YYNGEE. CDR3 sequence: CASSVGGTGVHEQYF. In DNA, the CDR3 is TGTGCCAGCAGCGTAGGAGGGACAGGGGTCCACGAGCAGTACTTC.

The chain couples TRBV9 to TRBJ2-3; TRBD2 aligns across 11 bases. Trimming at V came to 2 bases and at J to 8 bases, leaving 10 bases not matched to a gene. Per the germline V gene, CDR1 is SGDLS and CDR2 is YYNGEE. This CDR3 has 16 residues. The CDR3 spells CASSVTSGGALGTQYF. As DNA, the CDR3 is TGTGCCAGCAGCGTTACTAGCGGGGGAGCTCTCGGTACGCAGTATTTT.

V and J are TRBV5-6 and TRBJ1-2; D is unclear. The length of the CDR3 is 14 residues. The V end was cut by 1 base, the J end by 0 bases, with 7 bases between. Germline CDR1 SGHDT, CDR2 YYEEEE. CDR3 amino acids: CASSLSGTNYGYTF. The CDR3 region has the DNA TGTGCCAGCAGCTTGAGCGGTACTAACTATGGCTACACCTTC.

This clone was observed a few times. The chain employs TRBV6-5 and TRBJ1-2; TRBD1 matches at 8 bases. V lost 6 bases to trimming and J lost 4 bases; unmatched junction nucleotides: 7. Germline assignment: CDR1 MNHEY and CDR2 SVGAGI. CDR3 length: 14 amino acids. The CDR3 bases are TGTGCCAGCAGCGCAGGGGGCCGGAGCTATGGCTACACCTTC. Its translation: CASSAGGRSYGYTF.

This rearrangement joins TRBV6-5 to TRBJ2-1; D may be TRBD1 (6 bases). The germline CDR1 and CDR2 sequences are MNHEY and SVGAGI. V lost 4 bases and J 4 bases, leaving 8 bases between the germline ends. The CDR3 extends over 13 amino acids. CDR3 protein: CASSSGVYNEQFF. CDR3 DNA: TGTGCCAGCAGTTCAGGGGTTTACAATGAGCAGTTCTTC.

Written as DNA, the CDR3 is TGTGCCAGCAGCTTTGCCGGGAACACTGAAGCTTTCTTT. This gives the protein CASSFAGNTEAFF. The rearrangement joins TRBV11-1 to TRBJ1-1; the D is unclear. Germline lookup yields CDR1 SGHAT and CDR2 FQDESV (reference sequence). The CDR3 has 13 residues. Trimming pared 3 bases from V and 1 base from J, leaving 6 bases between. The variable domain in full, with the rest retrieved from reference TRBV11-1 and TRBJ1-1, is EAEVAQSPRYKITEKSQAVAFWCDPISGHATLYWYRQILGQGPELLVQFQDESVVDDSQLPKDRFSAERLKGVDSTLKIQPAELGDSAMYLCASSFAGNTEAFFGQGTRLTVV.

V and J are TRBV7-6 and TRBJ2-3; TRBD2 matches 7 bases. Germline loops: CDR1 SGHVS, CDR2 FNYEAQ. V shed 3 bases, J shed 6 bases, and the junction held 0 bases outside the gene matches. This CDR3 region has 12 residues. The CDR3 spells CASSFGGDTQYF. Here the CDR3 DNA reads TGTGCCAGCAGCTTCGGGGGGGATACGCAGTATTTT.

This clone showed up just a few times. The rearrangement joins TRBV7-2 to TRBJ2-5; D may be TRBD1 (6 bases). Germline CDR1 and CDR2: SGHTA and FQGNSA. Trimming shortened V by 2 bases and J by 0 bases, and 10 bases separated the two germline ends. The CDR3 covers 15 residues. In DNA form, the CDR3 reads TGTGCCAGCAGCTTACCTAGGGGGAACCAAGAGACCCAGTACTTC. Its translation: CASSLPRGNQETQYF.

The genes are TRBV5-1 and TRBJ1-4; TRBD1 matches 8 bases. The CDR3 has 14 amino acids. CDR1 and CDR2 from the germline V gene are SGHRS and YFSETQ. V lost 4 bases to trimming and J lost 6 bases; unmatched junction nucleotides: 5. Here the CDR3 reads CASSDRGGDEKLFF. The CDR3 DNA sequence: TGCGCCAGCAGCGACAGGGGAGGGGATGAAAAACTGTTTTTT.

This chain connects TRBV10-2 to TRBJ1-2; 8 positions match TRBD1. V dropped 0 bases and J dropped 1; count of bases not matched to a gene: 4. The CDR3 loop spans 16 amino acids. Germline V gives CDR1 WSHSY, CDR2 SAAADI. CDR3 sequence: CASSESRTGLNYGYTF. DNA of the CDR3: TGCGCCAGCAGTGAGTCGAGGACAGGGCTTAACTATGGCTACACCTTC.

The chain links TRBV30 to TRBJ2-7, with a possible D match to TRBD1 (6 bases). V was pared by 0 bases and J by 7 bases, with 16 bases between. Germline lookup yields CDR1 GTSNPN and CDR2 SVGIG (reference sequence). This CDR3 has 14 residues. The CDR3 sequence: CAWSVLAGVREQYF. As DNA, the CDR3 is TGTGCCTGGAGTGTACTGGCAGGGGTTCGGGAGCAGTACTTC.

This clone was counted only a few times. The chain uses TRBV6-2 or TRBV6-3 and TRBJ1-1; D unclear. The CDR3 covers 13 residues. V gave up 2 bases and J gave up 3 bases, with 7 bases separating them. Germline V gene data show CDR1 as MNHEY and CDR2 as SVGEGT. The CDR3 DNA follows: TGTGCCAGCAGTTACGAGTTGGACACTGAAGCTTTCTTT. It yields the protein CASSYELDTEAFF.

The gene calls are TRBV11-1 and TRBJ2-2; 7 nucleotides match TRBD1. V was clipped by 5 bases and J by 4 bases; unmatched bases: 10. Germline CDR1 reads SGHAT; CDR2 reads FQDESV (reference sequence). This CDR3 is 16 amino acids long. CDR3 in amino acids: CASSQSTGRGTGELFF. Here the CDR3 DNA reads TGTGCCAGCAGCCAATCGACAGGGAGAGGCACCGGGGAGCTGTTTTTT.

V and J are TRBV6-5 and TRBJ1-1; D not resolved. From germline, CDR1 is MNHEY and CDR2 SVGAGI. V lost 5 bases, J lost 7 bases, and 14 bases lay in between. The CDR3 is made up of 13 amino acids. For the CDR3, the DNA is TGTGCCAGCAGTCCCGAGCCGGCGGGTGAAGCTTTCTTT. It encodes CASSPEPAGEAFF.

The CDR3 sequence is CSVGGSGTGNQETQYF. The CDR3 DNA reads as TGCAGCGTCGGGGGTTCCGGGACAGGAAATCAAGAGACCCAGTACTTC. The rearrangement joins TRBV29-1 to TRBJ2-5, with 8 bases fitting TRBD1. This CDR3 has 16 amino acids. In germline, CDR1 is SQVTM, CDR2 ANQGSEA. V lost 6 bases to trimming and J lost 2 bases; unmatched junction nucleotides: 14.

DNA for the CDR3: TGCGCCAGCAGCCCCCCAATAGCGTTTAGCACAGATACGCAGTATTTT. Protein sequence: CASSPPIAFSTDTQYF. The chain joins TRBV4-1 to TRBJ2-3, with a possible D match to TRBD2 (5 bases). The CDR3 has 16 amino acids. Germline CDR1 MGHRA, CDR2 YSYEKL. With 4 bases removed from V and 0 bases from J, the gap between germline ends came to 14 bases.

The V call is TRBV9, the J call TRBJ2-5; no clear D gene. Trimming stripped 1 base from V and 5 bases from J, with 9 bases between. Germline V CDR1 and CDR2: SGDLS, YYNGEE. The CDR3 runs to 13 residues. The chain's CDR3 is CASSVPPQETQYF. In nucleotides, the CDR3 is TGTGCCAGCAGCGTACCACCTCAGGAGACCCAGTACTTC.

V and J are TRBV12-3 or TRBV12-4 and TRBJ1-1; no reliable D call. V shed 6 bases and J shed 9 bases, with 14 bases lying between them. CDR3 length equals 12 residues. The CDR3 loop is CASSLGGPQAFF. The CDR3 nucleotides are TGTGCCAGCAGCCTCGGAGGACCCCAAGCTTTCTTT.

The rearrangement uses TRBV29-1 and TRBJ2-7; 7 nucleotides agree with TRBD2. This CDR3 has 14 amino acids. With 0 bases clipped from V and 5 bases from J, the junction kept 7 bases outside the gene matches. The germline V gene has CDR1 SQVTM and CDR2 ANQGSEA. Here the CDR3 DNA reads TGCAGCGTTGAAGAAGGGGAGGGTCCCCACGAGCAGTACTTC. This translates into CSVEEGEGPHEQYF.